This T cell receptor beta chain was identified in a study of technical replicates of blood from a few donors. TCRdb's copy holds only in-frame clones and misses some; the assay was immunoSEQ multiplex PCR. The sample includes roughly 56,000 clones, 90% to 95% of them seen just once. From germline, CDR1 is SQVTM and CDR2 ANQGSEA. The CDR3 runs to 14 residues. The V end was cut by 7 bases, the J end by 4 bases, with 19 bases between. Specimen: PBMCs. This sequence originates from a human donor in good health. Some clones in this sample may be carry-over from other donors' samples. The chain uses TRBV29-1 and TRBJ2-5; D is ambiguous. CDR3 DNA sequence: TGCAGCGCCCTCCCCCTCTTCGGAGTAGAGACCCAGTACTTC. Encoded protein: CSALPLFGVETQYF.